The 7 T cell receptor beta chains below come from one sample, sequenced in a study of a mutant IDH1 vaccine in newly diagnosed glioma. Clones were sequenced by immunoSEQ multiplex PCR, and TCRdb holds only the in-frame ones, with some missing. Of tens of thousands of clones listed, roughly 71% are singletons. No antigen has been assigned to these receptors. Sample time point: week 47, end of study. Vaccinated patients received 300 ug of mutant IDH1 20-mer peptide per dose, with topical imiquimod. The sequenced sample was PBMCs, obtained from a glioma patient whose treatment included an IDH1 peptide vaccine. Source of these receptors: a man aged 35 to 55 with glioma.

CDR3 nucleotide sequence: TGTGCCAGCAGCTTAATAGCGGCTGAGCAGTTCTTC. Translating gives CASSLIAAEQFF. V gene TRBV11-2 combines with J gene TRBJ2-1; weak D call: TRBD2 (6 bases). Germline assignment: CDR1 SGHAT and CDR2 FQNNGV. The CDR3 is made up of 12 amino acids. V lost 2 bases and J 9 bases, leaving 8 bases between the germline ends.

By proportion, this clone is medium-sized. The rearrangement uses TRBV29-1 and TRBJ1-5, with 8 bases lining up with TRBD1. Looked up from germline, CDR1 is SQVTM and CDR2 is ANQGSEA. The V segment lost 0 bases and the J segment 1 base; nucleotides outside the gene matches: 8. The CDR3 covers 17 residues. Here the CDR3 reads CSVEDFQGADSNQPQHF. DNA of the CDR3: TGCAGCGTTGAAGACTTTCAGGGGGCGGACAGCAATCAGCCCCAGCATTTT.

The chain couples TRBV19 to TRBJ2-2; 10 bases are a match to TRBD2. V shed 5 bases, J shed 1 base, and the junction held 1 base outside the gene matches. The CDR3 consists of 15 residues. Germline CDR1 LNHDA, CDR2 SQIVND (reference sequence). CDR3 sequence: CASSPSGRNTGELFF. Here the CDR3 DNA reads TGTGCCAGTAGTCCTAGCGGGAGGAACACCGGGGAGCTGTTTTTT.

V is TRBV11-2 and J is TRBJ2-7; 11 nucleotides match TRBD2. The junction had 5 bases not matched to a gene; V was cut back by 4 bases and J by 3 bases. Germline CDR1 SGHAT, CDR2 FQNNGV. The CDR3 sequence is 15 residues long. The CDR3 here is CASSSGTSGFYEQYF. The CDR3 DNA sequence: TGTGCCAGCAGCTCCGGGACTAGCGGTTTCTACGAGCAGTACTTC.

V gene TRBV6-1 combines with J gene TRBJ2-1; D is uncertain. Looked up from germline, CDR1 is MNHNS and CDR2 is SASEGT. The germline V and J ends were trimmed by 5 bases and 8 bases, with 7 bases remaining between them. This CDR3 is 11 amino acids long. In DNA, the CDR3 is TGTGCCAGCAGTCCGAGCGATGAGCAGTTCTTC. It translates to CASSPSDEQFF.

In this sample, this clone turned up a few times. The rearrangement uses TRBV29-1 and TRBJ1-1, with 8 bases matching TRBD1. Trimming removed 8 bases from V and 3 bases from J; junction bases left unmatched: 8. The germline V gene encodes CDR1 SQVTM and CDR2 ANQGSEA. This CDR3 is built from 13 residues. The CDR3, as DNA: TGCAGCTTCACGGACAGGGAAGACACTGAAGCTTTCTTT. This gives the protein CSFTDREDTEAFF.

This chain joins TRBV5-6 and TRBJ2-7; D unresolved. V was pared by 5 bases and J by 1 base, with 13 bases between. The CDR3 is 14 residues long. Per the germline V gene, CDR1 is SGHDT and CDR2 is YYEEEE. CDR3 bases: TGTGCCAGCAGTTTGCTTATGGAGTCCTACGAGCAGTACTTC. Protein product: CASSLLMESYEQYF.